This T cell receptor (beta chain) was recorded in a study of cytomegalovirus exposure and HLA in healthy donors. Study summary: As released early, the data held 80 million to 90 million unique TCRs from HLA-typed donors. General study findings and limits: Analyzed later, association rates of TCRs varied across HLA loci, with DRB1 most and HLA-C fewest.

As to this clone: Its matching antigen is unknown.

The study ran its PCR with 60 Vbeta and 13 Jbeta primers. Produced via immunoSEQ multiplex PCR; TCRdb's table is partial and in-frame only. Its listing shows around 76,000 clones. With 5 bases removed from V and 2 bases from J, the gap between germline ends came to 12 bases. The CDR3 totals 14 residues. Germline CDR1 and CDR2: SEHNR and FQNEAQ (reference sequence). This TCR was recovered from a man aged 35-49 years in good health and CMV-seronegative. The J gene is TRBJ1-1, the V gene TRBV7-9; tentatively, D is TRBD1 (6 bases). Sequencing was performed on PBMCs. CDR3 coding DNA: TGTGCCAGCAGCGATCGGGACAAAAACACTGAAGCTTTCTTT. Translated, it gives CASSDRDKNTEAFF.